This record concerns one T cell receptor (beta chain) sequence. Its specificity is unknown. The data are from a study of T-cell memory formation after mild COVID-19. Across the study: TCR clusters largely stayed donor specific.

The CDR3 contains 17 residues. Trimming cost V 0 bases and J 1 base, with 13 bases left between them. CDR1 and CDR2 from the germline V gene are MNHEY and SMNVEV (reference sequence). Study-level findings and limits: Confirmation was lacking for SARS-CoV-2 specificity of second-wave clones that peaked on day 37.

A single record per CDR3 protein comes from TCRdb applying MiXCR to the 5' RACE reads. The repertoire consists of about 270,000 distinct CDR3 sequences, with roughly 15% occurring once and the leading ten covering roughly 23%. This clonotype was obtained from a man between 18 and 29 years old who had mild COVID-19 (a few samples of this study predate the infection). Cell type and time point are not known. The sequencing sample was made of PBMCs or a T cell subset sorted from them (not recorded which). V usage is TRBV27 and J usage is TRBJ1-5, with TRBD1 as a possible D gene (6 bases). CDR3 region: CASSLSAGAVSNQPQHF. The CDR3 nucleotides are TGTGCCAGCAGTTTATCGGCAGGGGCCGTAAGCAATCAGCCCCAGCATTTT.